These 19 T cell receptor beta chains originate from one sample sequenced in a study of graft-versus-host responses after intestinal transplantation. The starting material, graft tissue, was processed to release intraepithelial and lamina propria lymphocytes. Produced via immunoSEQ multiplex PCR; TCRdb's table is partial and in-frame only. This sample has about 17,000 clones; approximately 80% occur once, and the top ten carry roughly 18%. Material: ileum tissue, obtained roughly 3.5 months after intestinal transplant. These receptors were taken from a human patient who received an intestinal transplant, so some T cells may come from the graft donor.

The chain employs TRBV28 and TRBJ2-2; TRBD2 agrees at 7 bases. The CDR3 totals 14 residues. CDR1 and CDR2 (germline): MDHEN, SYDVKM. With V trimmed by 8 bases and J by 4 bases, 7 bases remained unmatched. The CDR3 protein is CASGEVAGTGELFF. DNA for the CDR3: TGTGCCAGCGGTGAGGTAGCGGGCACCGGGGAGCTGTTTTTT.

This CDR3 is CAKTGGAEGNQPQHF. The CDR3 region has the DNA TGTGCCAAGACAGGGGGCGCGGAAGGCAATCAGCCCCAGCATTTT. V and J are TRBV25-1 and TRBJ1-5; 10 bases match TRBD1. Germline CDR1 reads MGHDK; CDR2 reads SYGVNS. This CDR3 contains 15 residues. V lost 10 bases and J lost 2; bases outside the gene matches: 8.

The genes are TRBV5-6 and TRBJ2-4; the D is unclear. The CDR3 length is 15 residues. CDR1 is SGHDT and CDR2 is YYEEEE in the germline V gene. The ends were cut back, 1 base at V and 0 bases at J, with 8 bases in the middle. CDR3 in amino acids: CASSLSGTAKNIQYF. The CDR3 region has the DNA TGTGCCAGCAGCTTGTCGGGCACAGCCAAAAACATTCAGTACTTC.

This clone was detected only a few times. The chain is built from TRBV9 and TRBJ1-1; 12 bases line up with TRBD1. V lost 0 bases and J lost 1; bases outside the gene matches: 7. The length of the CDR3 is 18 residues. Germline loops: CDR1 SGDLS, CDR2 YYNGEE. The CDR3 DNA reads as TGTGCCAGCAGCGTAGTTGGTGGGGGACAGGGGGCGAACACTGAAGCTTTCTTT. This sequence encodes CASSVVGGGQGANTEAFF.

This chain links TRBV9 with TRBJ2-7; no definite D call. Trimming removed 0 bases from V and 3 bases from J, with 4 bases in between. This CDR3 has 12 amino acids. In germline, CDR1 is SGDLS, CDR2 YYNGEE. CDR3 residues: CASSVDGYEQYF. The CDR3 region has the DNA TGTGCCAGCAGCGTAGACGGCTACGAGCAGTACTTC.

The chain has TRBV5-6 and TRBJ2-1; D possibly corresponds to TRBD2 (5 bases). Deletions cut 2 bases from V and 5 bases from J, with 14 bases between. CDR3 size: 15 residues. Germline V gives CDR1 SGHDT, CDR2 YYEEEE. The CDR3 protein is CASSFLGGINNEQFF. CDR3 coding DNA: TGTGCCAGCAGCTTCCTAGGAGGTATCAACAATGAGCAGTTCTTC. The full variable domain, rest sourced from reference TRBV5-6 and TRBJ2-1, is DAGVTQSPTHLIKTRGQQVTLRCSPKSGHDTVSWYQQALGQGPQFIFQYYEEEERQRGNFPDRFSGHQFPNYSSELNVNALLLGDSALYLCASSFLGGINNEQFFGPGTRLTVL.

In its sample, this clone was seen a few times. The chain couples TRBV5-3 to TRBJ2-3; D is perhaps TRBD1 (6 bases). TRBV5-3 is labeled an ORF, and its function is uncertain. V lost 5 bases to trimming and J lost 4 bases, with 14 bases between them. The CDR3 runs 14 residues. This chain's CDR3 is CARSGATGPDTQYF. The CDR3, as DNA: TGTGCCAGAAGTGGGGCAACAGGGCCAGATACGCAGTATTTT.

The rearrangement joins TRBV11-2 to TRBJ1-5; D gene unclear. Trimming cost V 1 base and J 3 bases, with 4 bases left between them. Looked up from germline, CDR1 is SGHAT and CDR2 is FQNNGV. The CDR3 extends over 13 amino acids. In DNA, the CDR3 is TGTGCCAGCAGCTTAGGGTACAATCAGCCCCAGCATTTT. Amino acids: CASSLGYNQPQHF. The entire variable domain, with the rest obtained from reference TRBV11-2 and TRBJ1-5, is as follows: EAGVAQSPRYKIIEKRQSVAFWCNPISGHATLYWYQQILGQGPKLLIQFQNNGVVDDSQLPKDRFSAERLKGVDSTLKIQPAKLEDSAVYLCASSLGYNQPQHFGDGTRLSIL.

This clone was seen more than once but under ten times. The chain combines TRBV27 with TRBJ2-7; D is undetermined. V was trimmed by 9 bases and J by 4 bases, leaving 19 bases between them. The CDR3 length is 14 residues. Germline CDR1 reads MNHEY; CDR2 reads SMNVEV (reference sequence). The CDR3 bases are TGTGCCAGTCGGTTAACTGGACCTACTTACGAGCAGTACTTC. Translating gives CASRLTGPTYEQYF.

Only one count was recorded for this clone. The chain couples TRBV6-5 to TRBJ2-7; tentatively, D is TRBD1 or TRBD2 (5 bases each). Germline values: CDR1 MNHEY, CDR2 SVGAGI. V dropped 6 bases and J dropped 0 bases, with 15 bases sitting between them. The length of the CDR3 is 15 residues. DNA for the CDR3: TGTGCCAGCAGGTCCGGGGCCTCATCCTCCTACGAGCAGTACTTC. Protein sequence: CASRSGASSSYEQYF.

The V and J genes are TRBV4-3 and TRBJ2-2; D tentatively reads TRBD1 or TRBD2 (5 bases each). There are 17 residues in the CDR3. The germline gives CDR1 LGHNA, CDR2 YSLEER. Trimming removed 3 bases from V and 7 bases from J, with 21 bases in between. Written as DNA, the CDR3 is TGCGCCAGCAGCCAGGAGACGGGACCAGCGCTTTGCGGGGAGCTGTTTTTT. Its protein product is CASSQETGPALCGELFF.

In its sample, this clone was seen once. V usage is TRBV11-2 and J usage is TRBJ2-7; D possibly corresponds to TRBD2 (6 bases). This CDR3 has 15 residues. The V gene lost 2 bases and the J gene lost 3 bases, with 14 bases spanning the gap. Per germline, CDR1 SGHAT and CDR2 FQNNGV. CDR3 DNA sequence: TGTGCCAGCAGCTTAATGGGAGGTGGATTCTACGAGCAGTACTTC. Translated: CASSLMGGGFYEQYF.

The chain is built from TRBV19 and TRBJ2-4; the D gene is possibly TRBD2 (5 bases). The CDR3 totals 15 residues. Between the trimmed V and J ends, which lost 5 bases and 0 bases, there was a span of 11 bases. Germline V gives CDR1 LNHDA, CDR2 SQIVND (reference sequence). CDR3 coding DNA: TGTGCCAGTAGTGCAGGACGGGGAGCCAAAAACATTCAGTACTTC. Translating gives CASSAGRGAKNIQYF.

This clone has only a few counts. V and J are TRBV12-5 and TRBJ1-2, with D uncertain. The CDR3 has 13 amino acids. CDR1 LGHNT and CDR2 FRNRAP come from the germline V gene. Between the trimmed V and J ends, which lost 4 bases and 4 bases, there was a span of 10 bases. The CDR3 DNA reads TGTGCTAGTGGTTCAGTCTTCGGCTATGGCTACACCTTC. The encoded protein is CASGSVFGYGYTF.

The V call is TRBV12-5, the J call TRBJ2-2; the match to TRBD1 covers 9 bases. This CDR3 contains 16 residues. Germline CDR1 reads LGHNT; CDR2 reads FRNRAP. After removal of 0 bases from V and 3 bases from J, the junction contained 2 bases not matched to a gene. CDR3 loop: CASGLVRTGDTGELFF. The CDR3, as DNA: TGTGCTAGTGGTTTGGTACGGACAGGGGACACCGGGGAGCTGTTTTTT.

This clone was counted a single time. V and J are TRBV4-3 and TRBJ2-3; possibly TRBD2 for D (5 bases). V was trimmed by 1 base and J by 2 bases, leaving 19 bases between them. The CDR3 covers 18 residues. CDR1 and CDR2 (germline): LGHNA, YSLEER. The CDR3 DNA is TGCGCCAGCAGCCAAGGCCCCCCGGGGATGAGTGCCACAGATACGCAGTATTTT. Translated: CASSQGPPGMSATDTQYF.

The J gene is TRBJ1-2, the V gene TRBV20-1; no clear D gene. V was pared by 3 bases and J by 3 bases, with 5 bases between. From germline, CDR1 is DFQATT and CDR2 SNEGSKA (reference sequence). This CDR3 comprises 11 residues. In DNA form, the CDR3 reads TGCAGTGCTAGGGCTGACTATGGCTACACCTTC. Its protein is CSARADYGYTF.

This clone came up a few times. This chain connects TRBV28 to TRBJ1-1, with no clear D. This CDR3 comprises 16 residues. V was clipped by 5 bases and J by 2 bases, with 18 bases between them. Germline V gene data show CDR1 as MDHEN and CDR2 as SYDVKM. The CDR3 loop is CASSRLPLNYNTEAFF. The CDR3, as DNA: TGTGCCAGCAGTCGCTTGCCCTTGAACTATAACACTGAAGCTTTCTTT.

This clone appeared once. This chain links TRBV11-1 with TRBJ2-7; a weak D match, TRBD1 (6 bases). CDR3 length equals 12 residues. The V gene's germline CDR1 is SGHAT and CDR2 FQDESV (reference sequence). The V end lost 3 bases, the J end lost 4 bases, and 7 bases lay between the germline ends. The CDR3 spells CASSFRGYEQYF. CDR3 in DNA: TGTGCCAGCAGCTTCAGGGGTTACGAGCAGTACTTC.